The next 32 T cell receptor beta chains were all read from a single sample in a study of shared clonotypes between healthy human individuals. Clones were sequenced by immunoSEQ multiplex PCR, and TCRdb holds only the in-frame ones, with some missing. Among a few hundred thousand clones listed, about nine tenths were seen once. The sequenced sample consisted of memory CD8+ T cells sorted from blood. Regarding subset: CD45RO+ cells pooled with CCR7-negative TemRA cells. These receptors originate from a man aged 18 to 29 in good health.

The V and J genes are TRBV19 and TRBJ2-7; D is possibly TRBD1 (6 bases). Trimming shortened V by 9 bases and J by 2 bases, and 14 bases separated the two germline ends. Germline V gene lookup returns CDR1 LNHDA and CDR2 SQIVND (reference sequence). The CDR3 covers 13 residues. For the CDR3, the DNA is TGTGCCAGCGCTGGGGGACATACCTACGAGCAGTACTTC. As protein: CASAGGHTYEQYF.

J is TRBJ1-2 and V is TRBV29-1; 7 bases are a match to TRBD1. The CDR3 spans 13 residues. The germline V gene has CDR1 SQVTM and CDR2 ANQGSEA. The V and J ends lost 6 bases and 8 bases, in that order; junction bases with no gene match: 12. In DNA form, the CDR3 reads TGCAGCGTCGGACCGGACAGGATCTTGGGCTACACCTTC. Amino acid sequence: CSVGPDRILGYTF. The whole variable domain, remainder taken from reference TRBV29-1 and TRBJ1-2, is SAVISQKPSRDICQRGTSLTIQCQVDSQVTMMFWYRQQPGQSLTLIATANQGSEATYESGFVIDKFPISRPNLTFSTLTVSNMSPEDSSIYLCSVGPDRILGYTFGSGTRLTVV.

The CDR3 coding sequence is TGTGCCAGCAGCTTGAGGGCAGTCGGTGAGCAGTACTTC. It encodes CASSLRAVGEQYF. The rearrangement uses TRBV5-6 and TRBJ2-7; D gene ambiguous. Trimming removed 1 base at V and 7 bases at J, with 12 bases between. Germline V lookup: CDR1 SGHDT, CDR2 YYEEEE. The CDR3 loop spans 13 amino acids. The whole variable domain, filled in from reference TRBV5-6 and TRBJ2-7, reads DAGVTQSPTHLIKTRGQQVTLRCSPKSGHDTVSWYQQALGQGPQFIFQYYEEEERQRGNFPDRFSGHQFPNYSSELNVNALLLGDSALYLCASSLRAVGEQYFGPGTRLTVT.

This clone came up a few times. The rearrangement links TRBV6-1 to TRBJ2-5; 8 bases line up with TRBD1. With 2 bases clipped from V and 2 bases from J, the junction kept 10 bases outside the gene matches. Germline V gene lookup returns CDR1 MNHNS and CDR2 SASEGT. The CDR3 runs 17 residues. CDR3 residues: CASSEWGPGGGQETQYF. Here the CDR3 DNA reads TGTGCCAGCAGTGAATGGGGTCCAGGGGGCGGACAAGAGACCCAGTACTTC.

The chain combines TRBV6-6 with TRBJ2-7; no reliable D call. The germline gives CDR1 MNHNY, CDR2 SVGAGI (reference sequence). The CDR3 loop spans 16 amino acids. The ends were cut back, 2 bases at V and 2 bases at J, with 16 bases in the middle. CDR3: CASSYPSDGLTYEQYF. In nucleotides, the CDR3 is TGTGCCAGCAGTTACCCGTCGGACGGCCTTACCTACGAGCAGTACTTC.

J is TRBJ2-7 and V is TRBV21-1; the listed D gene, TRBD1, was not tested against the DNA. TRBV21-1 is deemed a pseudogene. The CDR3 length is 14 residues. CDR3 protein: CASSKVRGGYEQYF. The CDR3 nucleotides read TGTGCCAGCAGCAAAGTTAGGGGTGGCTACGAGCAGTACTTC.

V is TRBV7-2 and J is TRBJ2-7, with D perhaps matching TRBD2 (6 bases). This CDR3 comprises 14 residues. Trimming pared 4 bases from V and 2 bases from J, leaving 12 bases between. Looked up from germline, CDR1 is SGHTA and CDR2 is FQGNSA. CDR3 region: CASSSFGSTYEQYF. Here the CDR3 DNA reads TGTGCCAGCAGCTCCTTCGGGAGTACCTACGAGCAGTACTTC. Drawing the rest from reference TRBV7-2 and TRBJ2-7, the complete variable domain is GAGVSQSPSNKVTEKGKDVELRCDPISGHTALYWYRQSLGQGLEFLIYFQGNSAPDKSGLPSDRFSAERTGGSVSTLTIQRTQQEDSAVYLCASSSFGSTYEQYFGPGTRLTVT.

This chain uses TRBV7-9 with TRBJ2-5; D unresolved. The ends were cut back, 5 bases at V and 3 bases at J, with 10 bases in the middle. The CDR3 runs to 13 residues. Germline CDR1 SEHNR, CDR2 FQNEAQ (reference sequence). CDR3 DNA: TGTGCCAGCAGCCCGAATCAGGAAGAGACCCAGTACTTC. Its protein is CASSPNQEETQYF. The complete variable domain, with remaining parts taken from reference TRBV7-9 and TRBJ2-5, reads DTGVSQNPRHKITKRGQNVTFRCDPISEHNRLYWYRQTLGQGPEFLTYFQNEAQLEKSRLLSDRFSAERPKGSFSTLEIQRTEQGDSAMYLCASSPNQEETQYFGPGTRLLVL.

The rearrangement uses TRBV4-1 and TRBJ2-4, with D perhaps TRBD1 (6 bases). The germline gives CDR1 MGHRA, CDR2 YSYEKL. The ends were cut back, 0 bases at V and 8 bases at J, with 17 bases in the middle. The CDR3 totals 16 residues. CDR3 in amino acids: CASSQDGWQGSDIQYF. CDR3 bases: TGCGCCAGCAGCCAAGATGGGTGGCAGGGGAGCGACATTCAGTACTTC.

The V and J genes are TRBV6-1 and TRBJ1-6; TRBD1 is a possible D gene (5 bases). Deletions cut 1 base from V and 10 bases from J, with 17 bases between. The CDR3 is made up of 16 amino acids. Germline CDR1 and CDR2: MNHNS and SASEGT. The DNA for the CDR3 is TGTGCCAGCAGTGAAGAAGGGACTGCCTTTTGGTCACCCCTCCACTTT. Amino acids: CASSEEGTAFWSPLHF.

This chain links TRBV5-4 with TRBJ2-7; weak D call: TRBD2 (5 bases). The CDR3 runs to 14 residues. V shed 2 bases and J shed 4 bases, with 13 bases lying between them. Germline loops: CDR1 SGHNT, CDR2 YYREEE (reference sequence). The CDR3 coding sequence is TGTGCCAGCAGCTTTCTACCAGCGGCATACGAGCAGTACTTC. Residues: CASSFLPAAYEQYF.

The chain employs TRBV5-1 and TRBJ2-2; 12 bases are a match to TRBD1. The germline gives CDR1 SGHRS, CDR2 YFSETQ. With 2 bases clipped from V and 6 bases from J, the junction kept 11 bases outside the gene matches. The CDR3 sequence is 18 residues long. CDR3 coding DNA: TGCGCCAGCAGCTTTCATCGATCGGGACAGGGGGCGGCCGGGGAGCTGTTTTTT. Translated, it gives CASSFHRSGQGAAGELFF.

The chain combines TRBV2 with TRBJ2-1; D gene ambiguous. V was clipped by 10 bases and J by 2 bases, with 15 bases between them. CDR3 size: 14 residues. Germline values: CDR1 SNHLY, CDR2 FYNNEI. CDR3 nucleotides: TGTGCCATCATTCTCAGCCAGCCCTACAATGAGCAGTTCTTC. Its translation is CAIILSQPYNEQFF.

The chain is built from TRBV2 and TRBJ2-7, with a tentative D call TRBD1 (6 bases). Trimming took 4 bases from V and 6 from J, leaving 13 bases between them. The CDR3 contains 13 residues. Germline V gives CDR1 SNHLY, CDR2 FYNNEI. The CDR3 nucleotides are TGTGCCAGCAGTGGTCAGGGGTTGAGCGAGCAGTACTTC. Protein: CASSGQGLSEQYF. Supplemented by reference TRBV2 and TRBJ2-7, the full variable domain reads EPEVTQTPSHQVTQMGQEVILRCVPISNHLYFYWYRQILGQKVEFLVSFYNNEISEKSEIFDDQFSVERPDGSNFTLKIRSTKLEDSAMYFCASSGQGLSEQYFGPGTRLTVT.

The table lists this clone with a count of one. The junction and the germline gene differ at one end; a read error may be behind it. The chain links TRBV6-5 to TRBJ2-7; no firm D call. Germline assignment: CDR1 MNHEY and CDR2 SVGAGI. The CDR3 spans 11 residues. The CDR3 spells CATSYGGEQYF. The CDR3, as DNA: TGTGCCACCAGTTACGGTGGAGAGCAGTACTTC.

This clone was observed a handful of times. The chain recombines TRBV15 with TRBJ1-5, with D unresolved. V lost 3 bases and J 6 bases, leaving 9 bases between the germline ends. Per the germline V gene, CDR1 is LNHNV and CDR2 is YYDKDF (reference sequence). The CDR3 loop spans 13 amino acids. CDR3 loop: CATSSYPFQPQHF. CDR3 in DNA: TGTGCCACCAGCAGCTACCCCTTTCAGCCCCAGCATTTT.

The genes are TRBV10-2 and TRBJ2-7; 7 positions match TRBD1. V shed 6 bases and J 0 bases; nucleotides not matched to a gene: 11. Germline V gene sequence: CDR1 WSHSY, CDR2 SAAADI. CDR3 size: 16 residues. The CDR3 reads CASSAPDRVSSYEQYF. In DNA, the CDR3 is TGCGCCAGCAGCGCCCCCGACAGGGTCAGCTCCTACGAGCAGTACTTC.

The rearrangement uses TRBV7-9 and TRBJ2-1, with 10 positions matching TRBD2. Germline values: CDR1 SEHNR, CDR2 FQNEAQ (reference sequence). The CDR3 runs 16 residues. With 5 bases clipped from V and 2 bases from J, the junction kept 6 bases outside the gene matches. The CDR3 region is CASSDRTSGAYNEQFF. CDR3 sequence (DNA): TGTGCCAGCAGCGATCGGACTAGCGGCGCCTACAATGAGCAGTTCTTC. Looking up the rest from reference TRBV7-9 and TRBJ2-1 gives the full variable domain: DTGVSQNPRHKITKRGQNVTFRCDPISEHNRLYWYRQTLGQGPEFLTYFQNEAQLEKSRLLSDRFSAERPKGSFSTLEIQRTEQGDSAMYLCASSDRTSGAYNEQFFGPGTRLTVL.

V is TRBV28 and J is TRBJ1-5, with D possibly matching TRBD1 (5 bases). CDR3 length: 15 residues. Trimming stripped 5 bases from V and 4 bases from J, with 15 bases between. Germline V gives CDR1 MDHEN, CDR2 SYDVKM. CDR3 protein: CASSDSLLENQPQHF. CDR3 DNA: TGTGCCAGCAGTGACAGCCTGTTGGAGAATCAGCCCCAGCATTTT.

In DNA, the CDR3 is TGTGCCAGCAGTCCTACGGGCGGGGCGGCCTACGAGCAGTACTTC. Translation gives CASSPTGGAAYEQYF. J is TRBJ2-7 and V is TRBV6-5, with a tentative D call TRBD2 (6 bases). CDR1 and CDR2 from the germline V gene are MNHEY and SVGAGI. The V end was cut by 5 bases, the J end by 2 bases, with 16 bases between. The CDR3 loop spans 15 amino acids.

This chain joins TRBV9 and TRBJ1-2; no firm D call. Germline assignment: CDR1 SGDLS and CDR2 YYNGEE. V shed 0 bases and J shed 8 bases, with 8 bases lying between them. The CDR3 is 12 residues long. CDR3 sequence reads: CASSVGKKGYTF. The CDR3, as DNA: TGTGCCAGCAGCGTAGGGAAAAAAGGCTACACCTTC.

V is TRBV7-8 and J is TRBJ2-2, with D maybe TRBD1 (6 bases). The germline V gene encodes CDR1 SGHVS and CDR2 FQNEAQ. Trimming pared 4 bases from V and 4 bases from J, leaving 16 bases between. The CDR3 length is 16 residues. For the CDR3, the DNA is TGTGCCAGCAGCTCTACGACAGGAAAAGTCACCGGGGAGCTGTTTTTT. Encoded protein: CASSSTTGKVTGELFF.

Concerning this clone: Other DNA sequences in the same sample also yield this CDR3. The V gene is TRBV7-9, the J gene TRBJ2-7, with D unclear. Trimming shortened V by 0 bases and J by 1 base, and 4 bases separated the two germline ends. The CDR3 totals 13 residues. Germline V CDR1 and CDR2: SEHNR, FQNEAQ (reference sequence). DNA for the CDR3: TGTGCCAGCAGCTTAGCACTTTCCTACGAGCAGTACTTC. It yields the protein CASSLALSYEQYF.

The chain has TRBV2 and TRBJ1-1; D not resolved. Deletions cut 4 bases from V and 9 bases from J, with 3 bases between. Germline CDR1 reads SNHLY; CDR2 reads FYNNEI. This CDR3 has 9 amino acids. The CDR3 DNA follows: TGTGCCAGCAGTGGTAAAGCTTTCTTT. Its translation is CASSGKAFF.

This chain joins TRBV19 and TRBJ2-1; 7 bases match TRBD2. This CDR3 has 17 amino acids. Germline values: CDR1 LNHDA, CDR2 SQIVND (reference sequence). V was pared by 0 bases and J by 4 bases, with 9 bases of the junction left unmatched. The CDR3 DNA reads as TGTGCCAGTAGTATAGATGGCGGGAGCAATGTGTACAATGAGCAGTTCTTC. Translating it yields CASSIDGGSNVYNEQFF.

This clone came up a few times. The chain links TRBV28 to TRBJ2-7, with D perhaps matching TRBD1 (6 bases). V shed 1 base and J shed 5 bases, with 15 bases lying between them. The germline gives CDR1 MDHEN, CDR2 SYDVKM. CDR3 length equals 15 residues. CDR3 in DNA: TGTGCCAGCAGTTTATTCTCGGGCAGGGGAAACGAGCAGTACTTC. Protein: CASSLFSGRGNEQYF.

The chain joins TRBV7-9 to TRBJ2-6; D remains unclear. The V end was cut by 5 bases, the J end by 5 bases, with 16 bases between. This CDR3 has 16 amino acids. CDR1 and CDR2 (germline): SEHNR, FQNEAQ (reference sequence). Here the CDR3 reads CASSTFPKRRANVLTF. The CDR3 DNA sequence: TGTGCCAGCAGCACTTTCCCAAAAAGACGGGCCAACGTCCTGACTTTC.

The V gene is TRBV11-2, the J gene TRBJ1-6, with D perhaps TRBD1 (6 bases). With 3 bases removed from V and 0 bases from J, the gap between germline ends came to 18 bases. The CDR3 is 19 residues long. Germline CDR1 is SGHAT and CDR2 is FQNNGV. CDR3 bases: TGTGCCAGCAGCTTCCTCAGGGGCCAAAAAAGCTCCTATAATTCACCCCTCCACTTT. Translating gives CASSFLRGQKSSYNSPLHF.

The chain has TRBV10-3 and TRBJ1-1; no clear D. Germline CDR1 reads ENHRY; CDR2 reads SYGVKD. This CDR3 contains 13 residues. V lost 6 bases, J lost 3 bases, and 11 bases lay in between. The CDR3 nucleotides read TGTGCCATCAGGACCTACTTGGACACTGAAGCTTTCTTT. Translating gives CAIRTYLDTEAFF.

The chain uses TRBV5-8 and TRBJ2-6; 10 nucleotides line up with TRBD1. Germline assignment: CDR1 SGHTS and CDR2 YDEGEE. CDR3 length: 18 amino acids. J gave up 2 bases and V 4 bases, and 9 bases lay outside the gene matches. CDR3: CASSRLGQGITGANVLTF. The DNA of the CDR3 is TGTGCCAGCAGCCGCCTGGGACAGGGGATAACTGGGGCCAACGTCCTGACTTTC.

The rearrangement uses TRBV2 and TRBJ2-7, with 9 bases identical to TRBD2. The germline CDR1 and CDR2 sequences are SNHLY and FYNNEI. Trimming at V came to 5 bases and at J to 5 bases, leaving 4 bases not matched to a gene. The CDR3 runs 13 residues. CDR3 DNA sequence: TGTGCCAGCAGTCCACTAGCGGGCAACGAGCAGTACTTC. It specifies CASSPLAGNEQYF. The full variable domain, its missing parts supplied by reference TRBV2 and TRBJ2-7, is EPEVTQTPSHQVTQMGQEVILRCVPISNHLYFYWYRQILGQKVEFLVSFYNNEISEKSEIFDDQFSVERPDGSNFTLKIRSTKLEDSAMYFCASSPLAGNEQYFGPGTRLTVT.

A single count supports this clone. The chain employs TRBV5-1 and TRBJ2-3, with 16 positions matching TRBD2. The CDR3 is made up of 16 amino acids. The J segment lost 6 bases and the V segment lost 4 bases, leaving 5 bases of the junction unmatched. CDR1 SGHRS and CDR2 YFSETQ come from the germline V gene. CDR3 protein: CASSPGLAGGRDTQYF. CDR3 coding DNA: TGCGCCAGCAGCCCGGGACTAGCGGGAGGGCGGGATACGCAGTATTTT.